The 18 T cell receptor beta chains below all came from one sample that was sequenced in a study of T cells in Graves' hyperthyroidism and ophthalmopathy. Template material for amplifying TCR beta CDR3 regions consisted of RNA transcripts. A set of HTBI primers served as the primers for a first-round RT-PCR of the TCR CDR3. TCRdb re-derived calls from the multiplex PCR reads in MiXCR, one entry per CDR3 protein. The data contain hundreds of thousands of distinct CDR3 sequences, approximately 15% of them singletons. The sequenced sample was blood. These receptors were obtained from a woman aged 40 to 50 with Graves' ophthalmopathy.

The J gene is TRBJ1-1, the V gene TRBV20-1; no clear D. V was pared by 6 bases and J by 4 bases, with 12 bases between. From germline, CDR1 is DFQATT and CDR2 SNEGSKA (reference sequence). The CDR3 sequence is 12 residues long. Written as DNA, the CDR3 is TGCAGTGCCGCGAGAGCAGTCACTGAAGCTTTCTTT. It encodes CSAARAVTEAFF.

V gene TRBV5-1 combines with J gene TRBJ2-7; D is possibly TRBD1 or TRBD2 (6 bases each). The CDR3 is 13 residues long. The germline V and J ends were trimmed by 4 bases and 6 bases, with 14 bases remaining between them. Germline CDR1 SGHRS, CDR2 YFSETQ. DNA for the CDR3: TGCGCCAGCAGCCAGATGGGGGGCTCCGAGCAGTACTTC. The encoded protein is CASSQMGGSEQYF.

V usage is TRBV7-3 and J usage is TRBJ1-1; D is uncertain. The V gene lost 2 bases and the J gene lost 5 bases, with 18 bases spanning the gap. The CDR3 extends over 16 amino acids. Germline assignment: CDR1 SGHTA and CDR2 FQGTGA. CDR3 loop: CASSLLPRGEVTEAFF. As DNA, the CDR3 is TGTGCCAGCAGCTTACTCCCCCGCGGGGAGGTGACTGAAGCTTTCTTT.

The chain links TRBV6-5 to TRBJ2-3; D tentatively fits TRBD1 or TRBD2 (5 bases each). With 2 bases removed from V and 3 bases from J, the gap between germline ends came to 12 bases. CDR1 and CDR2 from the germline V gene are MNHEY and SVGAGI. The CDR3 extends over 15 amino acids. DNA of the CDR3: TGTGCCAGCAGTTACGAGGGACCGGCAACAGATACGCAGTATTTT. Protein product: CASSYEGPATDTQYF.

This clonotype showed up many times. The chain has TRBV20-1 and TRBJ1-5; D might be TRBD1 (5 bases). With 3 bases removed from V and 3 bases from J, the gap between germline ends came to 12 bases. The CDR3 has 14 residues. Germline V gene data show CDR1 as DFQATT and CDR2 as SNEGSKA (reference sequence). CDR3 sequence (DNA): TGCAGTGCTAGTCGGGGCCGGATCAATCAGCCCCAGCATTTT. The encoded protein is CSASRGRINQPQHF.

This clonotype appeared many times. V and J are TRBV12-3 or TRBV12-4 and TRBJ1-1; D gene unclear. This CDR3 has 15 residues. V lost 1 base, J lost 1 base, and 10 bases lay in between. Written as DNA, the CDR3 is TGTGCCAGCAGTTTAGGCCCCTCCTCGAACACTGAAGCTTTCTTT. This gives the protein CASSLGPSSNTEAFF.

This clonotype was observed a few times. J is TRBJ1-3 and V is TRBV11-1; tentatively, D is TRBD1 (5 bases). From germline, CDR1 is SGHAT and CDR2 FQDESV (reference sequence). The CDR3 runs 16 residues. Trimming left V 6 bases short and J 2 bases short, with 17 bases between. The CDR3 protein is CASRSGGFRAGNTIYF. CDR3 nucleotides: TGTGCCAGCAGGTCTGGAGGCTTCAGGGCTGGAAACACCATATATTTT.

This clonotype has a count of ten or more. The chain links TRBV6-1 to TRBJ2-7; 8 positions agree with TRBD2. The CDR3 consists of 14 residues. With 5 bases clipped from V and 4 bases from J, the junction kept 7 bases outside the gene matches. Germline assignment: CDR1 MNHNS and CDR2 SASEGT. CDR3 residues: CASSLGLVGYEQYF. CDR3 bases: TGTGCCAGCAGTCTGGGACTAGTTGGGTACGAGCAGTACTTC.

At least ten counts were recorded for this clonotype. The chain carries TRBV12-3 or TRBV12-4 and TRBJ2-5; either TRBD1 or TRBD2 may fit D (5 bases each). V lost 7 bases and J 3 bases, leaving 12 bases between the germline ends. The CDR3 runs to 13 residues. DNA for the CDR3: TGTGCCAGCAACCGGGACGTTAAAGAGACCCAGTACTTC. Translating it yields CASNRDVKETQYF.

This clonotype was detected many times. CDR3 sequence reads: CSVDSDRGETQYF. DNA for the CDR3: TGCAGCGTTGATTCCGACAGGGGAGAGACCCAGTACTTC. The genes are TRBV29-1 and TRBJ2-5; 8 nucleotides match TRBD1. Trimming removed 3 bases from V and 4 bases from J; junction bases left unmatched: 4. This CDR3 has 13 residues. Germline V gives CDR1 SQVTM, CDR2 ANQGSEA.

This clonotype has ten or more counts. Being one base from a much bigger clone, this may be a read error. CDR3 coding DNA: TGTGCCAGCAGACCTCGACAGTACCTCGGCTATGGCTACACCTTC. Residues: CASRPRQYLGYGYTF. The V and J genes are TRBV28 and TRBJ1-2; possible D gene TRBD1, 5 bases. The CDR3 consists of 15 residues. V shed 6 bases and J shed 4 bases, with 18 bases lying between them. CDR1 and CDR2 (germline): MDHEN, SYDVKM.

This clonotype was observed at least ten times. The V call is TRBV24-1, the J call TRBJ2-2; D uncertain. CDR3 size: 16 residues. Trimming took 2 bases from V and 1 from J, leaving 10 bases between them. The V gene's germline CDR1 is KGHDR and CDR2 SFDVKD. The CDR3 DNA is TGTGCCACCAGTGATTCAGAACTAAGGAACACCGGGGAGCTGTTTTTT. It encodes CATSDSELRNTGELFF.

The sample holds many counts of this clonotype. This chain links TRBV28 with TRBJ1-2, with 9 bases that match TRBD1. The germline V gene encodes CDR1 MDHEN and CDR2 SYDVKM. The trim removed 3 bases at V and 8 bases at J, leaving 13 bases unmatched. The length of the CDR3 is 16 residues. CDR3: CASSFRPTGGKGGYTF. The DNA for the CDR3 is TGTGCCAGCAGTTTCAGGCCTACAGGGGGCAAGGGAGGCTACACCTTC.

This clonotype was recorded many times. The gene calls are TRBV20-1 and TRBJ2-5, with a tentative D call TRBD2 (6 bases). The CDR3 is 15 amino acids. V was shortened by 0 bases and J by 2 bases, with 13 bases between the two germline ends. Germline-derived CDR1 and CDR2 are DFQATT and SNEGSKA (reference sequence). The CDR3 sequence is CSAREGGSLQETQYF. Written as DNA, the CDR3 is TGCAGTGCTAGAGAGGGGGGATCCCTTCAAGAGACCCAGTACTTC.

In this sample, this clonotype turned up a few times. This chain uses TRBV19 with TRBJ2-2; D gene ambiguous. Germline CDR1 and CDR2: LNHDA and SQIVND (reference sequence). The ends were cut back, 7 bases at V and 4 bases at J, with 16 bases in the middle. The CDR3 contains 15 residues. The CDR3 DNA sequence: TGTGCCAGTACCAGATTGACGGATGCCACCGGGGAGCTGTTTTTT. As protein: CASTRLTDATGELFF.

This clonotype was observed many times. The chain recombines TRBV6-1 with TRBJ2-7, with D perhaps given as TRBD1 or TRBD2 (7 bases each). V was clipped by 10 bases and J by 8 bases, with 27 bases between them. The V gene's germline CDR1 is MNHNS and CDR2 SASEGT. This CDR3 contains 15 residues. CDR3 protein: CATKRQGREGKKQYF. The CDR3 nucleotides read TGTGCCACCAAGAGACAGGGAAGGGAGGGGAAGAAGCAGTACTTC.

This clonotype was recorded many times. V is TRBV12-3 or TRBV12-4 and J is TRBJ1-1; D perhaps matches TRBD1 (6 bases). Trimming cost V 3 bases and J 5 bases, with 19 bases left between them. The CDR3 runs 16 residues. The CDR3 sequence: CASSFLGQGMRTEAFF. The CDR3 bases are TGTGCCAGCAGTTTTTTGGGTCAGGGGATGAGAACTGAAGCTTTCTTT.

The chain recombines TRBV20-1 with TRBJ2-2, with TRBD2 matching over 10 bases. V shed 0 bases, J shed 5 bases, and the junction held 9 bases outside the gene matches. The CDR3 spans 17 residues. Germline assignment: CDR1 DFQATT and CDR2 SNEGSKA (reference sequence). Written as DNA, the CDR3 is TGCAGTGCTAGAGAGTATCTAGCGGGAGAAAGGACCGGGGAGCTGTTTTTT. It codes for CSAREYLAGERTGELFF.